This is a list of T cell receptor beta chains from one sample in a study of cytomegalovirus exposure and HLA in healthy donors. The table came from immunoSEQ multiplex PCR; TCRdb's copy has only in-frame clones and leaves some out. The data show 100,000 to 150,000 clones, with roughly 80% seen just once and roughly 3.2% held by the top ten. Sequenced input: PBMCs. These receptors were collected from a man aged 30 to 45 in good health and CMV-seronegative. Each CDR3 is given with its conserved first and last residue. Each record gives: D gene, V gene, J gene, clone size, CDR3 DNA, CDR3 protein. D genes are given only for firm matches. Rows may omit the clone size; those that give it use once, few, many or a size class.

D gene: TRBD2; V gene: TRBV6-5; J gene: TRBJ2-7; clone size: once; CDR3 DNA: TGTGCCAGCAGTTACATAGCGGGGGCCCTCTACGAGCAGTACTTC; CDR3 protein: CASSYIAGALYEQYF
D gene: TRBD1; V gene: TRBV29-1; J gene: TRBJ2-7; clone size: once; CDR3 DNA: TGCAGCGTTGAGGGTGGGACAGGAGACTACGAGCAGTACTTC; CDR3 protein: CSVEGGTGDYEQYF
D gene: TRBD1; V gene: TRBV25-1; J gene: TRBJ1-1; clone size: NA; CDR3 DNA: TGTGCCAGCAGTGAGTCCACCGGGACAGTATTCAACACTGAAGCTTTCTTT; CDR3 protein: CASSESTGTVFNTEAFF
D gene: TRBD1; V gene: TRBV4-1; J gene: TRBJ2-7; clone size: NA; CDR3 DNA: TGCGCCAGCAGCCAAGTGCCCACAGGGGGAGGATACGAGCAGTACTTC; CDR3 protein: CASSQVPTGGGYEQYF
D gene: NA; V gene: TRBV4-1; J gene: TRBJ2-1; clone size: NA; CDR3 DNA: TGCGCCAGCAGCCAAGGAACCGGAGGGGACAATGAGCAGTTCTTC; CDR3 protein: CASSQGTGGDNEQFF
D gene: TRBD1; V gene: TRBV30; J gene: TRBJ2-6; clone size: NA; CDR3 DNA: TGTGCCTGCAGGGGGAGTGGGGCCAACGTCCTGACTTTC; CDR3 protein: CACRGSGANVLTF
D gene: TRBD2; V gene: TRBV18; J gene: TRBJ2-3; clone size: NA; CDR3 DNA: TGTGCCAGCTCACCCTTGGGGAAGCGGGGGTACACAGATACGCAGTATTTT; CDR3 protein: CASSPLGKRGYTDTQYF
D gene: NA; V gene: TRBV7-2; J gene: TRBJ1-1; clone size: NA; CDR3 DNA: TGTGCCAGCAGCTCCCAATCAAACACTGAAGCTTTCTTT; CDR3 protein: CASSSQSNTEAFF
D gene: TRBD2; V gene: TRBV7-9; J gene: TRBJ2-1; clone size: NA; CDR3 DNA: TGTGCCAGCAGTCGTAGTAGGACTAGCGGGACATACAATGAGCAGTTCTTC; CDR3 protein: CASSRSRTSGTYNEQFF
D gene: NA; V gene: TRBV4-1; J gene: TRBJ1-1; clone size: NA; CDR3 DNA: TGCGCCAGCAGCCAGATACAGGGTGCGGTGGGGACTGAAGCTTTCTTT; CDR3 protein: CASSQIQGAVGTEAFF
D gene: TRBD1; V gene: TRBV19; J gene: TRBJ1-3; clone size: NA; CDR3 DNA: TGTGCCAGTAGTCTACGGGACAGAATCGTCTCTGGAAACACCATATATTTT; CDR3 protein: CASSLRDRIVSGNTIYF
D gene: NA; V gene: TRBV7-3; J gene: TRBJ2-5; clone size: NA; CDR3 DNA: TGTGCCAGCAGCTTAAATTCTGCCCTGGGCGAGACCCAGTACTTC; CDR3 protein: CASSLNSALGETQYF
D gene: NA; V gene: TRBV11-3; J gene: TRBJ2-6; clone size: NA; CDR3 DNA: TGTGCCAGCAGGGGGGCAGGGGCCAACGTCCTGACTTTC; CDR3 protein: CASRGAGANVLTF
D gene: NA; V gene: TRBV28; J gene: TRBJ2-7; clone size: NA; CDR3 DNA: TGTGCCAGCACGCTTCCAGGGACCTACGAGCAGTACTTC; CDR3 protein: CASTLPGTYEQYF
D gene: NA; V gene: TRBV14; J gene: TRBJ2-3; clone size: NA; CDR3 DNA: TGTGCCAGCAGCCTACAGGGCGGGAGTTCGGCGGATACGCAGTATTTT; CDR3 protein: CASSLQGGSSADTQYF
D gene: TRBD1; V gene: TRBV7-9; J gene: TRBJ1-1; clone size: NA; CDR3 DNA: TGTGCCAGCAGCTTGAGGGACAGCCCAAGGAACACTGAAGCTTTCTTT; CDR3 protein: CASSLRDSPRNTEAFF
D gene: NA; V gene: TRBV19; J gene: TRBJ2-1; clone size: NA; CDR3 DNA: TGTGCCAGTATGACGGGAAACTCCTACAATGAGCAGTTCTTC; CDR3 protein: CASMTGNSYNEQFF
D gene: NA; V gene: TRBV7-9; J gene: TRBJ2-7; clone size: NA; CDR3 DNA: TGTGCCAGCAGCTTGAACAGCCCCTCCTACGAGCAGTACTTC; CDR3 protein: CASSLNSPSYEQYF
D gene: TRBD1; V gene: TRBV27; J gene: TRBJ2-7; clone size: NA; CDR3 DNA: TGTGCCAGCAGTTGGGACAGCGGACCCTACGAGCAGTACTTC; CDR3 protein: CASSWDSGPYEQYF
D gene: NA; V gene: TRBV28; J gene: TRBJ1-2; clone size: NA; CDR3 DNA: TGTGCCAGCAGTTTAGTCTCGACAGTCACGACCAACTATGGCTACACCTTC; CDR3 protein: CASSLVSTVTTNYGYTF
D gene: TRBD1; V gene: TRBV2; J gene: TRBJ2-2; clone size: few; CDR3 DNA: TGTGCCAGCAGGGTCGACAGGGGGAACACCGGGGAGCTGTTTTTT; CDR3 protein: CASRVDRGNTGELFF
D gene: TRBD2; V gene: TRBV19; J gene: TRBJ2-7; clone size: NA; CDR3 DNA: TGTGCCAGTAGTATTCAGCGGGGCCCCTACGAGCAGTACTTC; CDR3 protein: CASSIQRGPYEQYF
D gene: TRBD1; V gene: TRBV6-1; J gene: TRBJ2-3; clone size: NA; CDR3 DNA: TGTGCCACCGACGGACAGGGAGGCACAGATACGCAGTATTTT; CDR3 protein: CATDGQGGTDTQYF